This T cell receptor (beta chain) comes out of a study of blood T cell repertoires in COVID-19. At the level of the study: Samples taken during acute and convalescent COVID-19 were collected in the United States, Italy and Spain. From T cells, B-cell-depleted T cells, or PBMCs came the material, which was cDNA or gDNA.

Researchers sorted participants into cohorts using their self-reported clinical history. Germline V CDR1 and CDR2: SGHDT, YYEEEE. The V end was cut by 5 bases, the J end by 5 bases, with 4 bases between. The length of the CDR3 is 11 residues. Sequencing was performed with immunoSEQ multiplex PCR; in TCRdb, only in-frame clones are kept and a portion is missing. The table lists about 210,000 clones, more than 70% of them singletons. The sequenced material came from PBMCs or T cells enriched from blood (not recorded which). The source of this sequence is a man aged 30-40 years with acute COVID-19. This rearrangement joins TRBV5-6 to TRBJ1-4; D is ambiguous. The CDR3 DNA reads TGTGCCAGCAGTCTGAATGAAAAACTGTTTTTT. Protein product: CASSLNEKLFF. Based on the CDR3 plus reference TRBV5-6 and TRBJ1-4, the full variable domain is DAGVTQSPTHLIKTRGQQVTLRCSPKSGHDTVSWYQQALGQGPQFIFQYYEEEERQRGNFPDRFSGHQFPNYSSELNVNALLLGDSALYLCASSLNEKLFFGSGTQLSVL.